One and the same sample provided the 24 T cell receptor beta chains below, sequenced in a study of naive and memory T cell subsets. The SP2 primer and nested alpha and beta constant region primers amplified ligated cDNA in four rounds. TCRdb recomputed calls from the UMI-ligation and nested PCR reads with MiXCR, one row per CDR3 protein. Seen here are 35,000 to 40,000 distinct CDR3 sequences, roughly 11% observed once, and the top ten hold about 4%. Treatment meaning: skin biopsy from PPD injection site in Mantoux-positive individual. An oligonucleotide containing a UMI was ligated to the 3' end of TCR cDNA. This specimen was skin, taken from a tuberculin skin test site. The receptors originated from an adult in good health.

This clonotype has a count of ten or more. CDR3 in DNA: TGTGCCAGCAGTTACTCGTCTTCTGGGAACACTGAAGCTTTCTTT. It is translated as CASSYSSSGNTEAFF. V is TRBV6-5 and J is TRBJ1-1, with no clear D. CDR1 and CDR2 (germline): MNHEY, SVGAGI. With 0 bases removed from V and 1 base from J, the gap between germline ends came to 9 bases. This CDR3 has 15 amino acids.

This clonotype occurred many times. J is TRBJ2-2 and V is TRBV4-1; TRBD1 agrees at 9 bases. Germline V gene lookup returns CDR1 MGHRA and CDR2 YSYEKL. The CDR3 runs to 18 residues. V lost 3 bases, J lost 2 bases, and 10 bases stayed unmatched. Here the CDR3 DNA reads TGCGCCAGCAGCCAGTTGGGACAGGGTATCAGCAACACCGGGGAGCTGTTTTTT. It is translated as CASSQLGQGISNTGELFF.

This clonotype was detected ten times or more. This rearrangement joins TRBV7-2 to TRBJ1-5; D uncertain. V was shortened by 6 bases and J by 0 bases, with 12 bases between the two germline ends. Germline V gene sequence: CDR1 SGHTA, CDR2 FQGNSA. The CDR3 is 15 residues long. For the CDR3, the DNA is TGTGCCAGCAGTCTCAGAGGGTATAGCAATCAGCCCCAGCATTTT. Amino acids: CASSLRGYSNQPQHF.

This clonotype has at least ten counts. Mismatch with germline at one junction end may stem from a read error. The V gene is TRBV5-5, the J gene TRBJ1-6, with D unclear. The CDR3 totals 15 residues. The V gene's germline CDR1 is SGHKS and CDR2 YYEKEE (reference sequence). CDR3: CASNLLQLYNSPLHF. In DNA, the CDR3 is TGTGCCAGCAACTTGTTACAGCTGTATAATTCACCCCTCCACTTT.

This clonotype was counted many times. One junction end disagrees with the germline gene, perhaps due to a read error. CDR3 DNA sequence: TGTGCTAGTGGTTCGGGACACGGGACCGATTTCAGGGATTTT. Protein: CASGSGHGTDFRDF. The chain uses TRBV12-5 and TRBJ1-3; D may be TRBD1 (6 bases). Germline V gives CDR1 LGHNT, CDR2 FRNRAP. The CDR3 is made up of 14 amino acids.

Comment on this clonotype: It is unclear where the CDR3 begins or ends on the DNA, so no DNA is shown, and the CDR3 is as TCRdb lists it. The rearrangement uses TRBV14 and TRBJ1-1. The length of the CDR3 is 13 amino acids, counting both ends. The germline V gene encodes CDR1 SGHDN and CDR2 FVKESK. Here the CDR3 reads CASSSSGVSEAFF.

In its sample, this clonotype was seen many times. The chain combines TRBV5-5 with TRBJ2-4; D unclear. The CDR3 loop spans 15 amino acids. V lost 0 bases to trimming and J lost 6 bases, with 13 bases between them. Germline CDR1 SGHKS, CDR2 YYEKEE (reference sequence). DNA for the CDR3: TGTGCCAGCAGCTTGGCAGATACCAATAGAAACATTCAGTACTTC. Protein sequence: CASSLADTNRNIQYF. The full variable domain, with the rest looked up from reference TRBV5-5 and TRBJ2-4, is DAGVTQSPTHLIKTRGQQVTLRCSPISGHKSVSWYQQVLGQGPQFIFQYYEKEERGRGNFPDRFSARQFPNYSSELNVNALLLGDSALYLCASSLADTNRNIQYFGAGTRLSVL.

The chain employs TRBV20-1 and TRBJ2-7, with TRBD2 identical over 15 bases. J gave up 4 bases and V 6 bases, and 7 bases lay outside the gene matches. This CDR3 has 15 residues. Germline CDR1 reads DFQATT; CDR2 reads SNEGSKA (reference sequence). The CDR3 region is CSARGLAGGLYEQYF. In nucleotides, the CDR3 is TGCAGTGCGAGGGGACTAGCGGGGGGTCTGTACGAGCAGTACTTC.

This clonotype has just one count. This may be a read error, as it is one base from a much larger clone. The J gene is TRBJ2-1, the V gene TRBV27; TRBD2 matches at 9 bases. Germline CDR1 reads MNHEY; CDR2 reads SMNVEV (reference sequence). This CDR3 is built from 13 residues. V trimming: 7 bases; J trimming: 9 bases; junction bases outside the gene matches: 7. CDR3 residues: CASIAGGRGEQFF. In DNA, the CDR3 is TGTGCCAGCATTGCGGGAGGGCGAGGTGAGCAGTTCTTC.

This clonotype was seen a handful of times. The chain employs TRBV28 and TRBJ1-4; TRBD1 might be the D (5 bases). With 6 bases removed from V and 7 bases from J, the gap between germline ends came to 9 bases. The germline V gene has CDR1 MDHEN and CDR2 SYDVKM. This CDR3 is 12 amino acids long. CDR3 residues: CASRARGEKLFF. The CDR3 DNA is TGTGCCAGCAGGGCAAGGGGTGAAAAACTGTTTTTT.

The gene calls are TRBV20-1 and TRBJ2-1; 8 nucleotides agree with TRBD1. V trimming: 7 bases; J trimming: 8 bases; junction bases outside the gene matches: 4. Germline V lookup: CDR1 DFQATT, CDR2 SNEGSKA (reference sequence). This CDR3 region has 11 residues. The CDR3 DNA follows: TGCAGTGTCCGACAGGGGTATGAGCAGTTCTTC. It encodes CSVRQGYEQFF.

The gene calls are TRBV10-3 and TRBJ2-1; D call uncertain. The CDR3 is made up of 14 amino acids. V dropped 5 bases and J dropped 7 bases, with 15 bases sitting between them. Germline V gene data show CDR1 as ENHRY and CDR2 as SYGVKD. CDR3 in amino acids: CAISPDPTANEQFF. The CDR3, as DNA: TGTGCCATCAGTCCGGACCCGACCGCGAATGAGCAGTTCTTC.

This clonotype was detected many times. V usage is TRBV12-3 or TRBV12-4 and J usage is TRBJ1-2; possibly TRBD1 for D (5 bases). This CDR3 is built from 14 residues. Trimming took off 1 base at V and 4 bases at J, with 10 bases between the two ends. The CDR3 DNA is TGTGCCAGCAGTTTAGTCAACCAGGGCTATGGCTACACCTTC. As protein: CASSLVNQGYGYTF.

CDR3 sequence: CSASSPGTELYNEQFF. Here the CDR3 DNA reads TGCAGTGCTAGTTCCCCCGGGACTGAACTCTACAATGAGCAGTTCTTC. The chain carries TRBV20-1 and TRBJ2-1; D perhaps matches TRBD2 (6 bases). Trimming stripped 3 bases from V and 3 bases from J, with 18 bases between. Germline CDR1 DFQATT, CDR2 SNEGSKA (reference sequence). The length of the CDR3 is 16 residues.

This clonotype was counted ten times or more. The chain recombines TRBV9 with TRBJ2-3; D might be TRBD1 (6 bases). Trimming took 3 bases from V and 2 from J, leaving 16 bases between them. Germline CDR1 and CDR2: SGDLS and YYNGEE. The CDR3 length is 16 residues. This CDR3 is CASSGLQGADTDTQYF. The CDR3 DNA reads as TGTGCCAGCAGCGGATTACAGGGAGCGGACACAGATACGCAGTATTTT.

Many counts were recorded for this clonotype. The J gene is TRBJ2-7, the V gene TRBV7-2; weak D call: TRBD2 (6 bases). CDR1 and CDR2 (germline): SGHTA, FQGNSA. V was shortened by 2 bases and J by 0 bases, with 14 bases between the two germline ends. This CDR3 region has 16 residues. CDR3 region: CASSLSRTTSSYEQYF. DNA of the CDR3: TGTGCCAGCAGCTTAAGTCGGACTACGAGCTCCTACGAGCAGTACTTC.

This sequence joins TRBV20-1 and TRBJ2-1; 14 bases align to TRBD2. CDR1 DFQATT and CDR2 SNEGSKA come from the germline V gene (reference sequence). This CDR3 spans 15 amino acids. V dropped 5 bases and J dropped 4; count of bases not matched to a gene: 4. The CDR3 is CSAPGLAGGYNEQFF. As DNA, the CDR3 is TGCAGTGCTCCAGGACTAGCGGGGGGATACAATGAGCAGTTCTTC.

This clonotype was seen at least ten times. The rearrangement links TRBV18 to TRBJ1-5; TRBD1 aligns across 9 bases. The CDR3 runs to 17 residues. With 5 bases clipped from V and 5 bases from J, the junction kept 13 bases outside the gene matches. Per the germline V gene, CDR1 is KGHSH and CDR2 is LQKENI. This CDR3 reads CASSSGSGQGLHQPQHF. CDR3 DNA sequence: TGTGCCAGCTCATCGGGGTCGGGACAGGGCCTCCATCAGCCCCAGCATTTT.

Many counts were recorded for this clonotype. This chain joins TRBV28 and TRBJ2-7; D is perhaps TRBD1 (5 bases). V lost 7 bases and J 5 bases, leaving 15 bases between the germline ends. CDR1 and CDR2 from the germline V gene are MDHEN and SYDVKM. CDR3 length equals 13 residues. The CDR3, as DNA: TGTGCCAGCAATCCGAGCCAGGGCCACGAGCAGTACTTC. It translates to CASNPSQGHEQYF.

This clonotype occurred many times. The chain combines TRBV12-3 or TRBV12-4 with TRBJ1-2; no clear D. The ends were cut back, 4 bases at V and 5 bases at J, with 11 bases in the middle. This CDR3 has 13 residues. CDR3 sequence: CASSSDFLYGYTF. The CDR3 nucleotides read TGTGCCAGCAGTTCGGACTTTTTATATGGCTACACCTTC.

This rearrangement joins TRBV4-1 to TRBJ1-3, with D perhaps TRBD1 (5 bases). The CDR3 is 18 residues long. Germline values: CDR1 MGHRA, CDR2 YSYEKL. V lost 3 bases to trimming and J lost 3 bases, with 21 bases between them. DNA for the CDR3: TGCGCCAGCAGCCATGACCCGGGGGTCCCGGACCTTGGAAACACCATATATTTT. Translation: CASSHDPGVPDLGNTIYF.

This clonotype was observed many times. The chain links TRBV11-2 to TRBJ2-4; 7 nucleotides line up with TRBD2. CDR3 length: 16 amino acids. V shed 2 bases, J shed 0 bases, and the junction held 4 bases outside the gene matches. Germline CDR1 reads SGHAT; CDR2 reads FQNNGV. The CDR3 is CASSLRAGVAKNIQYF. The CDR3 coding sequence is TGTGCCAGCAGCTTAAGGGCGGGGGTAGCCAAAAACATTCAGTACTTC.

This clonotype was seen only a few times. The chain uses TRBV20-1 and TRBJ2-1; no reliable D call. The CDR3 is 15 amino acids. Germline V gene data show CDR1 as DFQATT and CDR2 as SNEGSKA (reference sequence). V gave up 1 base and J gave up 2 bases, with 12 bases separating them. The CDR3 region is CSARAVMLPYNEQFF. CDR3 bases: TGCAGTGCTAGAGCAGTTATGCTCCCCTACAATGAGCAGTTCTTC.

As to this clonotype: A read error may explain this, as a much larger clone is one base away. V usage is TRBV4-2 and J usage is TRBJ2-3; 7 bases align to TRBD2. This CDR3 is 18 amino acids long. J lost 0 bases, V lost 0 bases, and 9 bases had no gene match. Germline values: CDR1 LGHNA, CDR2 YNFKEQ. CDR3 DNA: TGTGCCAGCAGCCAAGATGGGACTGGCGGGGGAAGCACAGATACGCAGTATTTT. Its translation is CASSQDGTGGGSTDTQYF.